This entry is about one T cell receptor (beta chain). The data stem from a study of cytomegalovirus exposure and HLA in healthy donors. Germline V gene sequence: CDR1 LNHDA, CDR2 SQIVND (reference sequence). The CDR3 loop spans 14 amino acids. PCR amplification relied on 60 Vbeta primers (plus 13 Jbeta primers). Sequencing used immunoSEQ multiplex PCR; TCRdb keeps in-frame clones, though not all of them. Among 200,000 to 250,000 clones listed, around four fifths were seen once. The sequence was obtained from a man aged 45 to 65 in good health and CMV-seronegative. Sequencing input: PBMCs. The chain recombines TRBV19 with TRBJ2-5; 13 bases agree with TRBD2. Near its end, the DNA agrees better with TRBJ2-7, so the J call may be wrong. CDR3 sequence (DNA): TGTGCCAGTAGTTGGACTAGCGGGAGCTACGAGCAGTACTTC. Encoded protein: CASSWTSGSYEQYF.